The entry below describes one T cell receptor beta chain. J lost 4 bases, V lost 8 bases, and 14 bases had no gene match. In germline, CDR1 is PRHDT, CDR2 FYEKMQ (reference sequence). The CDR3 totals 16 residues. This sample stems from a study of blood T cell repertoires in COVID-19. Across the study: T cells, B-cell-depleted T cells, or PBMCs supplied cDNA or gDNA.

Assignment of participants to cohorts was predicated upon participant-reported clinical history. The recovered donors of Cohort 3 showed two negative PCRs, clearance, or symptom resolution. Profiling relied on immunoSEQ multiplex PCR, and the TCRdb table lists in-frame clones only, not all of them. The sample lists hundreds of thousands of clones; approximately 92% were seen once. The sequence was obtained from a man younger than 35 who had recovered from COVID-19. The sequencing sample was made of PBMCs or T cells enriched from blood (not recorded which). The chain links TRBV13 to TRBJ2-1; 7 bases are a match to TRBD2. This chain's CDR3 is CASCLGTGGLYNEQFF. The CDR3 nucleotides read TGTGCCAGCTGCCTGGGAACGGGGGGTTTATACAATGAGCAGTTCTTC. The full variable domain, with the rest looked up from reference TRBV13 and TRBJ2-1, is AAGVIQSPRHLIKEKRETATLKCYPIPRHDTVYWYQQGPGQDPQFLISFYEKMQSDKGSIPDRFSAQQFSDYHSELNMSSLELGDSALYFCASCLGTGGLYNEQFFGPGTRLTVL.